These T cell receptor beta chains were read from a single sample in a study of cytomegalovirus exposure and HLA in healthy donors. Method: immunoSEQ multiplex PCR; TCRdb's copy keeps in-frame clones and lacks some. The sample lists about 160,000 clones, roughly 80% occurring once. Sample: PBMCs. These receptors originate from a woman aged 25-40 years in good health and CMV-seropositive. Each CDR3 is given with its conserved first and last residue. The D gene is left open where the match is weak. Rows give clone size only sometimes, using once, few, many, or a class for an expanded clone.

v_gene	j_gene	abundance	d_gene	CDR3nt	CDR3aa
TRBV7-6	TRBJ2-1	-	-	TGTGCCAGCAGCTTAGCGGCCAGGGCCCTCTCCTACAATGAGCAGTTCTTC	CASSLAARALSYNEQFF
TRBV9	TRBJ1-1	-	-	TGTGCCAGCACCCCCCGTGGGGGGTGGAGCACTGAAGCTTTCTTT	CASTPRGGWSTEAFF
TRBV5-6	TRBJ2-2	-	-	TGTGCCAGCAGCTCCAGGGTTAAGAACACCGGGGAGCTGTTTTTT	CASSSRVKNTGELFF
TRBV5-6	TRBJ1-6	once	-	TGTGCCAGCAGCTCGAAAAGTGTGGGCGATTCACCCCTCCACTTT	CASSSKSVGDSPLHF
TRBV11-2	TRBJ2-7	once	TRBD1	TGTGCCAGCAGCTTCCAAACAGGGGACGAGCAGTACTTC	CASSFQTGDEQYF
TRBV10-2	TRBJ1-3	-	-	TGCGCCAGCTCAAACGGGAACACCATATATTTT	CASSNGNTIYF
TRBV6-6	TRBJ2-1	few	TRBD2	TGTGCCAGCAGTTACTTTGGCGGGACTACCTACAATGAGCAGTTCTTC	CASSYFGGTTYNEQFF
TRBV28	TRBJ1-3	-	-	TGTGCCAGCAGCCCCAGCGGGGGAAACACCATATATTTT	CASSPSGGNTIYF
TRBV9	TRBJ2-1	-	TRBD2	TGTGCCAGCAGCGTAAGCGGGGGGGACAATGAGCAGTTCTTC	CASSVSGGDNEQFF
TRBV6-5	TRBJ1-1	-	-	TGTGCCAGCACCACGGACACGCCGAACACTGAAGCTTTCTTT	CASTTDTPNTEAFF
TRBV6-6	TRBJ2-3	-	-	TGTGCCAGCAGTTACCGGGTGAGGGGCACAGATACGCAGTATTTT	CASSYRVRGTDTQYF
TRBV4-1	TRBJ2-3	once	-	TGCGCCAGCAGCCAAGCCGGGGGTACGTTTGATACGCAGTATTTT	CASSQAGGTFDTQYF
TRBV7-9	TRBJ2-7	few	-	TGTGCCAGCAGTCATACAGGGTTTGTCTACGAGCAGTACTTC	CASSHTGFVYEQYF
TRBV5-4	TRBJ2-7	-	TRBD1	TGTGCCAGCAGCCCTTCCCGGGACAGGCGAGGAGAGCAGTACTTC	CASSPSRDRRGEQYF
TRBV2	TRBJ1-5	-	-	TGTGCCAGCGTTAGGTCGAGGGCCCAGCCTGTGGCCCAGCATTTT	CASVRSRAQPVAQHF
TRBV15	TRBJ2-7	-	TRBD1	TGTGCCACCAGCAGAGGGACAGGCGGTTACGAGCAGTACTTC	CATSRGTGGYEQYF